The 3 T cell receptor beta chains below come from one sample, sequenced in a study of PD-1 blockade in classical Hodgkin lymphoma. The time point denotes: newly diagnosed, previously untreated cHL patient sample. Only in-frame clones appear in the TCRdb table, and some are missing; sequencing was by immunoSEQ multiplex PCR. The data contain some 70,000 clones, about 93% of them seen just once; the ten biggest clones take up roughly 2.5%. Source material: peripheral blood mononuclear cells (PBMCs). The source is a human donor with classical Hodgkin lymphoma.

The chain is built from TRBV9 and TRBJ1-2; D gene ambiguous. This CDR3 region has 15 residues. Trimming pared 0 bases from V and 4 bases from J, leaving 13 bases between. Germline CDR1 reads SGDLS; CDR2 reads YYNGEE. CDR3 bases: TGTGCCAGCAGCGTAGGAGTGGGGTTATTCTATGGCTACACCTTC. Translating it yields CASSVGVGLFYGYTF.

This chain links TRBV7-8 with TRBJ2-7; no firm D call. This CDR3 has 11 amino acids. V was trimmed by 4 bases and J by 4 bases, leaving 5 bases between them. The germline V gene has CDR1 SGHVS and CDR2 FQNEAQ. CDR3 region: CASSSKYEQYF. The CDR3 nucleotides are TGTGCCAGCAGCTCCAAATACGAGCAGTACTTC.

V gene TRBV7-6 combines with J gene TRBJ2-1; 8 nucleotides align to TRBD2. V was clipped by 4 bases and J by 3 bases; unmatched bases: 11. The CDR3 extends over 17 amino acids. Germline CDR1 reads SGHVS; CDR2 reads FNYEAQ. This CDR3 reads CASSSPGGGSDYNEQFF. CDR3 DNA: TGTGCCAGCAGCTCACCCGGGGGGGGTAGCGACTACAATGAGCAGTTCTTC.